The 27 T cell receptor beta chains below all came from one sample that was sequenced in a study of cytotoxic CD8 clonotypes in ibrutinib-treated CLL (dated by TCRdb to the early 2020s). The time point tag for this specimen amounts to: approximately 2 years on ibrutinib. Library preparation was by the immunoSEQ multiplex PCR assay. The table was pulled from immuneACCESS by TCRdb, which kept in-frame rearrangements only. Such tables lose some clones; where checked, under half of the loss comes from unresolved V genes, and the rest has no known cause. This sample has 50,000 to 60,000 clones in its table, and roughly 85% of those were observed once. Roughly 20% of the sample belongs to the ten largest clones. This sample comprised PBMCs, obtained after 24 months of ibrutinib treatment. The receptor source for this set is a human donor with chronic lymphocytic leukemia.

The chain couples TRBV6-1 to TRBJ1-4; D not resolved. Germline values: CDR1 MNHNS, CDR2 SASEGT. This CDR3 spans 12 amino acids. V lost 5 bases, J lost 7 bases, and 8 bases lay in between. In DNA form, the CDR3 reads TGTGCCAGCAGTCCAGAAGGTGAAAAACTGTTTTTT. Residues: CASSPEGEKLFF.

The chain has TRBV6-4 and TRBJ2-2; D is unresolved. Germline V gene sequence: CDR1 MRHNA, CDR2 SNTAGT. V gave up 0 bases and J gave up 6 bases, with 5 bases separating them. The CDR3 covers 13 residues. The CDR3 sequence: CASSDSSPGELFF. CDR3 nucleotides: TGTGCCAGCAGTGACTCAAGCCCCGGGGAGCTGTTTTTT.

The chain employs TRBV14 and TRBJ2-1; 9 bases fit TRBD2. Germline V gene sequence: CDR1 SGHDN, CDR2 FVKESK. The trim removed 4 bases at V and 12 bases at J, leaving 10 bases unmatched. There are 14 residues in the CDR3. Here the CDR3 reads CASSPTIAGVSQFF. The CDR3 DNA follows: TGTGCCAGCAGCCCGACAATAGCGGGAGTATCGCAGTTCTTC.

In its sample, this clone was seen once. CDR3 in amino acids: CASSYKRDSAGYTF. The CDR3, as DNA: TGTGCCAGCAGTTACAAGAGGGACTCTGCTGGCTACACCTTC. This chain uses TRBV6-6 with TRBJ1-2; perhaps TRBD1 as D (5 bases). The CDR3 loop spans 14 amino acids. Trimming removed 2 bases from V and 7 bases from J, with 14 bases in between. Germline V gene data show CDR1 as MNHNY and CDR2 as SVGAGI (reference sequence).

This clone appeared once. This rearrangement joins TRBV28 to TRBJ2-6; no definite D call. There are 16 residues in the CDR3. Germline V lookup: CDR1 MDHEN, CDR2 SYDVKM. The V end lost 6 bases, the J end lost 1 base, and 13 bases lay between the germline ends. CDR3 amino acids: CASSDMSFSGANVLTF. The CDR3 nucleotides are TGTGCCAGCAGCGATATGTCATTTTCTGGGGCCAACGTCCTGACTTTC.

This chain uses TRBV7-8 with TRBJ2-2; D is uncertain. The CDR3 has 14 amino acids. V dropped 1 base and J dropped 1 base, with 4 bases sitting between them. The germline V gene has CDR1 SGHVS and CDR2 FQNEAQ. Here the CDR3 DNA reads TGTGCCAGCAGCTTAGGTGGGAACACCGGGGAGCTGTTTTTT. Its translation: CASSLGGNTGELFF.

The V call is TRBV15, the J call TRBJ2-7, with 12 bases aligning to TRBD2. CDR1 is LNHNV, CDR2 YYDKDF, per germline (reference sequence). CDR3 length: 18 amino acids. The J segment lost 4 bases and the V segment lost 3 bases, leaving 13 bases of the junction unmatched. In DNA form, the CDR3 reads TGTGCCACCAGCAGCCCCGGGACTAGCGGGCCTGAATCATACGAGCAGTACTTC. Translating it yields CATSSPGTSGPESYEQYF.

The chain is built from TRBV9 and TRBJ2-1, with 10 bases that match TRBD2. The J segment lost 6 bases and the V segment lost 4 bases, leaving 7 bases of the junction unmatched. CDR1 is SGDLS and CDR2 is YYNGEE in the germline V gene. There are 15 residues in the CDR3. CDR3: CASSLRAGGGNEQFF. The CDR3 DNA is TGTGCCAGCAGCCTAAGAGCGGGAGGGGGCAATGAGCAGTTCTTC.

The rearrangement joins TRBV9 to TRBJ2-1, with a weak D call TRBD1 (6 bases). Germline V gives CDR1 SGDLS, CDR2 YYNGEE. The CDR3 has 19 residues. V lost 1 base, J lost 0 bases, and 20 bases lay in between. In DNA, the CDR3 is TGTGCCAGCAGCGTATTCGTGGGGAACAGGGTCCACTCCTACAATGAGCAGTTCTTC. Its translation is CASSVFVGNRVHSYNEQFF.

The chain carries TRBV29-1 and TRBJ2-1; TRBD2 aligns across 9 bases. The germline V gene has CDR1 SQVTM and CDR2 ANQGSEA. The CDR3 is 15 amino acids. Trimming took 4 bases from V and 8 from J; bases not matched to a gene: 12. The CDR3 spells CSVGAGGVFGHEQFF. As DNA, the CDR3 is TGCAGCGTTGGCGCGGGAGGGGTATTCGGACATGAGCAGTTCTTC.

The rearrangement links TRBV5-1 to TRBJ2-2; 9 bases line up with TRBD1. Germline-derived CDR1 and CDR2 are SGHRS and YFSETQ. The V segment lost 0 bases and the J segment 6 bases; nucleotides outside the gene matches: 0. The CDR3 runs 14 residues. CDR3 DNA: TGCGCCAGCAGCTTGGGACAGGGGGCCGGGGAGCTGTTTTTT. This sequence encodes CASSLGQGAGELFF.

This clone was seen once. The genes are TRBV6-5 and TRBJ2-1; no reliable D call. The germline V gene encodes CDR1 MNHEY and CDR2 SVGAGI. CDR3 length: 11 amino acids. V lost 5 bases to trimming and J lost 7 bases, with 6 bases between them. CDR3 DNA: TGTGCCAGCAGTCTTCTTAATGAGCAGTTCTTC. It encodes CASSLLNEQFF.

This sequence joins TRBV28 and TRBJ1-4; 8 bases map to TRBD1. There are 13 residues in the CDR3. J was trimmed by 6 bases and V by 11 bases; bases with no gene match: 8. Germline loops: CDR1 MDHEN, CDR2 SYDVKM. CDR3 sequence: CASYSGGYEKLFF. For the CDR3, the DNA is TGTGCCTCTTACTCAGGGGGCTATGAAAAACTGTTTTTT.

The chain is built from TRBV7-9 and TRBJ2-4; no clear D. CDR1 is SEHNR and CDR2 is FQNEAQ in the germline V gene (reference sequence). The V end lost 9 bases, the J end lost 0 bases, and 9 bases lay between the germline ends. The CDR3 loop spans 13 amino acids. The DNA of the CDR3 is TGTGCCAGTGGTGGCCTAGCCAAAAACATTCAGTACTTC. The encoded protein is CASGGLAKNIQYF. Complete variable domain (other parts from reference TRBV7-9 and TRBJ2-4): DTGVSQNPRHKITKRGQNVTFRCDPISEHNRLYWYRQTLGQGPEFLTYFQNEAQLEKSRLLSDRFSAERPKGSFSTLEIQRTEQGDSAMYLCASGGLAKNIQYFGAGTRLSVL.

This rearrangement joins TRBV9 to TRBJ1-5; 12 positions match TRBD1. This CDR3 is 16 amino acids long. The V and J ends lost 4 bases and 6 bases, in that order; junction bases with no gene match: 8. Looked up from germline, CDR1 is SGDLS and CDR2 is YYNGEE. Here the CDR3 DNA reads TGTGCCAGCAGCCCAGGGACAGGGGGCGCGGGTCAGCCCCAGCATTTT. This sequence encodes CASSPGTGGAGQPQHF. The full variable domain, rest sourced from reference TRBV9 and TRBJ1-5, is DSGVTQTPKHLITATGQRVTLRCSPRSGDLSVYWYQQSLDQGLQFLIQYYNGEERAKGNILERFSAQQFPDLHSELNLSSLELGDSALYFCASSPGTGGAGQPQHFGDGTRLSIL.

The V and J genes are TRBV5-1 and TRBJ2-5, with 14 nucleotides matching TRBD2. The CDR3 loop spans 16 amino acids. J was trimmed by 4 bases and V by 4 bases; bases with no gene match: 6. CDR1 and CDR2 from the germline V gene are SGHRS and YFSETQ. CDR3 DNA sequence: TGCGCCAGCAGCCTTAATGGACTAGCGGGAGGAGAGACCCAGTACTTC. Translating it yields CASSLNGLAGGETQYF.

This chain uses TRBV29-1 with TRBJ1-2; TRBD1 matches at 9 bases. The CDR3 is made up of 12 amino acids. V lost 4 bases, J lost 5 bases, and 2 bases stayed unmatched. The germline V gene has CDR1 SQVTM and CDR2 ANQGSEA. In DNA, the CDR3 is TGCAGCGTTGTTGGACAGGGGTATGGCTACACCTTC. Its translation: CSVVGQGYGYTF. The complete variable domain, with remaining parts taken from reference TRBV29-1 and TRBJ1-2, reads SAVISQKPSRDICQRGTSLTIQCQVDSQVTMMFWYRQQPGQSLTLIATANQGSEATYESGFVIDKFPISRPNLTFSTLTVSNMSPEDSSIYLCSVVGQGYGYTFGSGTRLTVV.

This sequence joins TRBV6-5 and TRBJ1-1; no clear D gene. CDR1 and CDR2 from the germline V gene are MNHEY and SVGAGI. Trimming shortened V by 8 bases and J by 0 bases, and 13 bases separated the two germline ends. The CDR3 has 14 amino acids. CDR3 residues: CASGNSRMNTEAFF. The CDR3 nucleotides are TGTGCCAGCGGAAATAGCAGGATGAACACTGAAGCTTTCTTT.

The rearrangement links TRBV27 to TRBJ2-7; a weak D match, TRBD1 (5 bases). The CDR3 contains 15 residues. V lost 2 bases and J 2 bases, leaving 13 bases between the germline ends. In germline, CDR1 is MNHEY, CDR2 SMNVEV (reference sequence). The CDR3 nucleotides read TGTGCCAGCAGTTTACTAGGACACCCGGCCTACGAGCAGTACTTC. Its protein is CASSLLGHPAYEQYF.

The CDR3 spells CATSRDRGQGGEQYF. The CDR3, as DNA: TGTGCCACCAGCAGAGATCGGGGCCAGGGCGGCGAGCAGTACTTC. The genes are TRBV15 and TRBJ2-7, with D possibly being TRBD1 or TRBD2 (5 bases each). Germline assignment: CDR1 LNHNV and CDR2 YYDKDF (reference sequence). Trimming took 0 bases from V and 6 from J, leaving 15 bases between them. The CDR3 is made up of 15 amino acids.

The chain recombines TRBV18 with TRBJ2-5; 7 positions agree with TRBD2. The CDR3 is 16 residues long. With 1 base clipped from V and 5 bases from J, the junction kept 10 bases outside the gene matches. The V gene's germline CDR1 is KGHSH and CDR2 LQKENI. The CDR3 bases are TGTGCCAGCTCACCACGATTGACGGGAGGAGATGAGACCCAGTACTTC. Amino acid sequence: CASSPRLTGGDETQYF.

This clone was seen only a few times. The chain combines TRBV5-1 with TRBJ1-3; no reliable D call. The germline gives CDR1 SGHRS, CDR2 YFSETQ. The CDR3 has 13 residues. V lost 0 bases and J 3 bases, leaving 4 bases between the germline ends. This CDR3 reads CASSLGDGNTIYF. The CDR3 DNA reads TGCGCCAGCAGCTTGGGGGATGGAAACACCATATATTTT. The full variable domain, with the rest looked up from reference TRBV5-1 and TRBJ1-3, is KAGVTQTPRYLIKTRGQQVTLSCSPISGHRSVSWYQQTPGQGLQFLFEYFSETQRNKGNFPGRFSGRQFSNSRSEMNVSTLELGDSALYLCASSLGDGNTIYFGEGSWLTVV.

The gene calls are TRBV6-5 and TRBJ1-4; D is unresolved. CDR3 length: 11 amino acids. The V end lost 3 bases, the J end lost 4 bases, and 0 bases lay between the germline ends. Germline V gene sequence: CDR1 MNHEY, CDR2 SVGAGI. The CDR3 spells CASSYNEKLFF. The CDR3 DNA is TGTGCCAGCAGTTATAATGAAAAACTGTTTTTT.

This sequence joins TRBV7-2 and TRBJ1-5; D is uncertain. V was shortened by 3 bases and J by 3 bases, with 6 bases between the two germline ends. Germline V gene data show CDR1 as SGHTA and CDR2 as FQGNSA. This CDR3 contains 13 residues. CDR3 sequence: CASSFDHNQPQHF. The CDR3, as DNA: TGTGCCAGCAGCTTCGACCACAATCAGCCCCAGCATTTT.

This chain uses TRBV7-9 with TRBJ1-4; D call uncertain. The germline gives CDR1 SEHNR, CDR2 FQNEAQ (reference sequence). V lost 5 bases and J 8 bases, leaving 12 bases between the germline ends. The CDR3 contains 13 residues. The CDR3: CASSENIREKLFF. The CDR3, as DNA: TGTGCCAGCAGCGAGAATATCAGGGAAAAACTGTTTTTT.

This clone was found once. J is TRBJ2-2 and V is TRBV5-4; TRBD2 matches at 13 bases. The CDR3 totals 16 residues. With 5 bases clipped from V and 4 bases from J, the junction kept 5 bases outside the gene matches. Per the germline V gene, CDR1 is SGHNT and CDR2 is YYREEE (reference sequence). CDR3 coding DNA: TGTGCCAGCAGTTCACTAGCGGGAGGGAGCACCGGGGAGCTGTTTTTT. This codes for CASSSLAGGSTGELFF.

The chain joins TRBV5-4 to TRBJ2-1; tentatively, D is TRBD1 (6 bases). V gave up 0 bases and J gave up 2 bases, with 12 bases separating them. The CDR3 sequence is 16 residues long. Germline CDR1 is SGHNT and CDR2 is YYREEE (reference sequence). Here the CDR3 DNA reads TGTGCCAGCAGCTTGGCAGGGGCTAATACCTACAATGAGCAGTTCTTC. As protein: CASSLAGANTYNEQFF.